The T cell receptor beta chain described here comes from a study of T cells of healthy individuals. From the 5' RACE reads, TCRdb called clonotypes with MiXCR, one entry per CDR3 protein. This sample has over 95,000 distinct CDR3 sequences, with around 17% found just once. Germline lookup yields CDR1 LNHNV and CDR2 YYDKDF (reference sequence). V was cut by 3 bases and J by 4 bases, with 9 bases left in between. CDR3 length: 13 amino acids. This TCR derives from a human donor in good health. The V call is TRBV15, the J call TRBJ1-2, with a tentative D call TRBD1 (5 bases). CDR3 protein: CATSSPGGYGYTF. The CDR3 coding sequence is TGTGCCACCAGCAGCCCCGGGGGCTATGGCTACACCTTC.